This T cell receptor (beta chain) came from a study of vaccination effects on CD4 cells after COVID-19. Across the whole study: Following the second dose by a median of 72 days, the post-vaccine samples were obtained.

Concerning this clone: Its antigen remains unknown.

Peptide-pool stimulation followed by sequencing identified expanded antigen-specific CD4+ clonotypes in the ViraFEST assay. Following a roughly 11-day culture, CD4+ T cells were purified. Participants completed two doses of the BNT162b2 or mRNA-1273 vaccine. V was clipped by 5 bases and J by 0 bases; unmatched bases: 2. CDR1 is PRHDT and CDR2 is FYEKMQ in the germline V gene (reference sequence). This CDR3 spans 15 amino acids. TCRdb's copy holds only in-frame clones and misses some; the assay was immunoSEQ multiplex PCR. The repertoire has some 70,000 clones, 70% to 90% of them found once; the top ten carry about 1.2%.

Sequenced material: CD4+ T cells from PBMCs cultured with HCoV-229E spike peptides, taken after COVID-19 vaccination. The source is a human donor who received a COVID-19 vaccine. This chain joins TRBV13 and TRBJ2-1; 9 positions agree with TRBD2. The CDR3 protein is CASSHSGGSYNEQFF. CDR3 nucleotide sequence: TGTGCCAGCAGCCATAGCGGGGGCTCCTACAATGAGCAGTTCTTC.